The rows below give T cell receptor beta chains drawn from one sample of a study of blood T cell repertoires in COVID-19. The assay was immunoSEQ multiplex PCR, and TCRdb's table has in-frame clones only and misses some. The data show 200,000 to 250,000 clones, under 85% seen once. Material for sequencing was peripheral blood. Receptor source: an elderly woman with COVID-19, enrolled during active disease. Both conserved end residues are part of each CDR3. Size tells how often a clone was seen (once, few, many) or the class of an expanded clone, and some rows leave it out.

TRBJ2-5 - TRBV18 CASSYRASQETQYF
TRBJ2-1 - TRBV5-1 CASSPRTSGVYNEQFF
TRBJ2-5 - TRBV5-4 CASSRGQIQETQYF
TRBJ1-1 - TRBV24-1 CATSDSLQGAGTNF
TRBJ1-2 - TRBV7-9 CASSFRTGSNYGYTF
TRBJ2-3 - TRBV15 CATSNSLAGGSDTQYF
TRBJ1-5 - TRBV5-4 CASSFDSNQPQHF
TRBJ1-2 - TRBV28 CAIRGTGVYGYTF
TRBJ2-2 - TRBV5-1 CASSPPVNTGELFF
TRBJ1-6 once TRBV4-1 CASSPRGGSEVNSPLHF
TRBJ1-4 - TRBV5-1 CASTPTGGSEKLFF
TRBJ2-3 once TRBV7-3 CASSFGLAGQDTQYF
TRBJ2-3 - TRBV5-8 CASSLGDRGWDTQYF
TRBJ2-5 - TRBV25-1 CASSEWFSGGAETQYF
TRBJ1-1 - TRBV4-1 CASSQVFPNTEAFF
TRBJ1-6 few TRBV5-1 CASSLAGADSPLHF
TRBJ1-1 - TRBV5-4 CASSNPTVPEAFF
TRBJ2-1 - TRBV7-6 CASSPLGQGNEQFF
TRBJ2-3 - TRBV7-3 CASSSGGSSTDTQYF
TRBJ2-2 - TRBV9 CASSVLGQGDTGELFF
TRBJ1-5 - TRBV19 CASSSQGVNQPQHF
TRBJ1-1 few TRBV3-1/TRBV3-2 CASSQAARQVTFEAFF
TRBJ2-5 - TRBV7-2 CASRKTRAGQETQYF
TRBJ2-3 - TRBV18 CASHQRTGSTDTQYF
TRBJ2-5 once TRBV3-1/TRBV3-2 CASAPQEGLALETQYF
TRBJ2-7 - TRBV5-1 CASSLGTATYEQYF
TRBJ2-1 - TRBV10-2 CASSELGSYNEQFF
TRBJ2-7 - TRBV18 CASSPRESGGGHEQYF
TRBJ2-2 - TRBV19 CASSIGGLAGDRARELFF
TRBJ1-4 - TRBV5-1 CASSPLGGPADEKLFF
TRBJ2-3 - TRBV29-1 CSVEVTRQRTDTQYF
TRBJ1-5 - TRBV12-5 CASGLTNQPQHF
TRBJ1-4 - TRBV10-3 CAISPQGTNEKLFF
TRBJ1-3 once TRBV4-1 CASSQALTGVGNTIYF
TRBJ2-7 - TRBV20-1 CSASQGFYYEQYF
TRBJ2-1 - TRBV2 CATDRTGEYEQFF
TRBJ2-7 - TRBV18 CASSPSTGTTYEQYF
TRBJ2-1 - TRBV6-2/TRBV6-3 CASSYPRSLKGLAYGPDEQFF
TRBJ1-2 - TRBV2 CASSSEGASGYTF
TRBJ2-5 - TRBV7-8 CASSGGTALEAQYF
TRBJ2-1 - TRBV24-1 CATSGSAGSSYNEQFF
TRBJ2-2 once TRBV7-3 CASSLGGAGTGELFF
TRBJ1-6 - TRBV21-1 CASSKEKWRGRSPLHF
TRBJ1-6 few TRBV19 CASRLGQGNSPLHF
TRBJ2-2 once TRBV29-1 CSVTYTITGELFF
TRBJ2-5 - TRBV3-1/TRBV3-2 CASSQIVMAVQETQYF
TRBJ2-5 - TRBV9 CASSVGFGQGVGTQYF
TRBJ2-3 - TRBV6-5 CATRPASGSDTQYF